This T cell receptor (beta chain) emerged from a study of T cell responses to AZD1222 COVID-19 vaccine. The CDR3 is made up of 14 amino acids. Between the trimmed V and J ends, which lost 2 bases and 4 bases, there was a span of 11 bases. Germline V gene data show CDR1 as MNHEY and CDR2 as SVGAGI. The study, taken as a whole, reports: Spike-specific TCR breadth and depth were elevated following two AZD1222 doses.

Some clones are missing from TCRdb's copy, which holds only in-frame ones; the method was immunoSEQ multiplex PCR. The sample records about 100,000 clones, approximately 87% being singletons. This clone occurred once. Its specificity is not known. The sample here was peripheral blood, taken on day 0 of AZD1222 vaccination. The TCR sequence derives from an adult in good health. The chain recombines TRBV6-5 with TRBJ1-2; maybe TRBD1 (5 bases). CDR3 sequence (DNA): TGTGCCAGCAGTTACGGGGCGACACCCTATGGCTACACCTTC. Protein product: CASSYGATPYGYTF.